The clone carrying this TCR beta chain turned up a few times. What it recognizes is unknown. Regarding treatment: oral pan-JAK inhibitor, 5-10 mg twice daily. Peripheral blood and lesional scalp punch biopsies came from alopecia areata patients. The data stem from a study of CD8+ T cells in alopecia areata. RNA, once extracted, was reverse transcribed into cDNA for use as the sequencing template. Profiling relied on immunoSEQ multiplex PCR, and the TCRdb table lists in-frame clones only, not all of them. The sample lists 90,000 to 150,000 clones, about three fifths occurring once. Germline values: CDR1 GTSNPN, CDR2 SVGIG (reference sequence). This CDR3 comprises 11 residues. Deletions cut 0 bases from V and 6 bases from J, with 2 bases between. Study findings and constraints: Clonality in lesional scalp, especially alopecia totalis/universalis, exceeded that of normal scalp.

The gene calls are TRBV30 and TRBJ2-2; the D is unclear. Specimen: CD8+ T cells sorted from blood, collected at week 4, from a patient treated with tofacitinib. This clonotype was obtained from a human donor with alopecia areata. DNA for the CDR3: TGTGCCTGGAGTGTTTCCGGGGAGCTGTTTTTT. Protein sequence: CAWSVSGELFF. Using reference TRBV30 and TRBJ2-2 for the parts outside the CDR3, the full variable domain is SQTIHQWPATLVQPVGSPLSLECTVEGTSNPNLYWYRQAAGRGLQLLFYSVGIGQISSEVPQNLSASRPQDRQFILSSKKLLLSDSGFYLCAWSVSGELFFGEGSRLTVL.